The T cell receptor beta chain described here comes from a study of blood T cells in healthy people across ages. Primers used in a second PCR of roughly 6 to 11 cycles were a sample-barcoded 5' primer and a J-beta primer mix. The authors tagged each cDNA molecule using a template-switch adaptor with 12 random nucleotides. TCRdb reprocessed the 5' RACE reads with MiXCR, giving one entry per CDR3 protein. Altogether some 550,000 distinct CDR3 sequences are present, roughly 48% being singletons, with the ten largest covering 20% to 25%. Aged about 6 to 90, donors were systemically healthy Caucasians from Russia. A word on this clonotype: Its antigen is undetermined.

The germline CDR1 and CDR2 sequences are SGHTA and FQGNSA. With 5 bases removed from V and 1 base from J, the gap between germline ends came to 11 bases. This CDR3 is built from 14 residues. Study-level findings and limits: There was no known CMV status for donors, so expanded clonotype changes were possibly confounded. The recorded TCR beta diversity per million T cells decreased in a roughly linear manner with age.

The receptor's source is a man at least 80 years old in good health. V and J are TRBV7-2 and TRBJ2-5; perhaps TRBD2 as D (5 bases). The specimen was blood. Here the CDR3 reads CASSGTRIQETQYF. DNA of the CDR3: TGTGCCAGCAGCGGCACTAGGATCCAAGAGACCCAGTACTTC.